Each of the 12 T cell receptor beta chains below was sequenced from the same sample in a study of T cell clones after liver transplantation. Assay used: immunoSEQ multiplex PCR; TCRdb lists only in-frame clones, some missing. The sample lists tens of thousands of clones, over 85% occurring once. The sample consisted of CD4+ T cells from blood, taken before liver transplant. These receptors were collected from a human donor who received a liver transplant.

CDR3 sequence reads: CASRVTGVVYGYTF. The CDR3 DNA is TGTGCCAGCAGGGTGACAGGCGTCGTCTATGGCTACACCTTC. This chain connects TRBV2 to TRBJ1-2, with D possibly matching TRBD1 (6 bases). Germline CDR1 is SNHLY and CDR2 is FYNNEI. The CDR3 has 14 residues. V shed 6 bases and J shed 4 bases, with 15 bases lying between them.

The chain links TRBV7-2 to TRBJ2-1; D remains unclear. Between the trimmed V and J ends, which lost 1 base and 7 bases, there was a span of 8 bases. In germline, CDR1 is SGHTA, CDR2 FQGNSA. The CDR3 loop spans 13 amino acids. CDR3 residues: CASSLGPMNEQFF. The DNA of the CDR3 is TGTGCCAGCAGCTTAGGTCCGATGAATGAGCAGTTCTTC. The whole variable domain, filled in from reference TRBV7-2 and TRBJ2-1, reads GAGVSQSPSNKVTEKGKDVELRCDPISGHTALYWYRQSLGQGLEFLIYFQGNSAPDKSGLPSDRFSAERTGGSVSTLTIQRTQQEDSAVYLCASSLGPMNEQFFGPGTRLTVL.

V is TRBV4-2 and J is TRBJ2-5, with TRBD2 identical over 8 bases. Germline values: CDR1 LGHNA, CDR2 YNFKEQ. The CDR3 is 15 residues long. The V gene end was trimmed by 4 bases and the J gene end by 2 bases; junction bases not matched to a gene: 6. The CDR3 DNA sequence: TGTGCCAGCAGCCCAACTAGCGGTAAGCAAGAGACCCAGTACTTC. The encoded protein is CASSPTSGKQETQYF.

The rearrangement joins TRBV5-1 to TRBJ2-7, with D maybe TRBD2 (6 bases). V shed 1 base and J shed 2 bases, with 13 bases lying between them. Per germline, CDR1 SGHRS and CDR2 YFSETQ. There are 15 residues in the CDR3. The chain's CDR3 is CASSLWGDGTYEQYF. CDR3 coding DNA: TGCGCCAGCAGCTTGTGGGGGGACGGGACCTACGAGCAGTACTTC.

The chain links TRBV18 to TRBJ1-5; maybe TRBD1 (5 bases). The CDR3 loop spans 16 amino acids. CDR1 is KGHSH and CDR2 is LQKENI in the germline V gene. The V end lost 1 base, the J end lost 3 bases, and 13 bases lay between the germline ends. In DNA, the CDR3 is TGTGCCAGCTCACCACTGGGGCAGGGATCCAATCAGCCCCAGCATTTT. It specifies CASSPLGQGSNQPQHF. The full variable domain, with the rest looked up from reference TRBV18 and TRBJ1-5, is NAGVMQNPRHLVRRRGQEARLRCSPMKGHSHVYWYRQLPEEGLKFMVYLQKENIIDESGMPKERFSAEFPKEGPSILRIQQVVRGDSAAYFCASSPLGQGSNQPQHFGDGTRLSIL.

The genes are TRBV7-3 and TRBJ2-1; D call uncertain. CDR1 SGHTA and CDR2 FQGTGA come from the germline V gene. V was trimmed by 5 bases and J by 0 bases, leaving 14 bases between them. The CDR3 is 16 amino acids. The CDR3 DNA sequence: TGTGCCAGCAGCCCCATAGAGAGGAGCTCCTACAATGAGCAGTTCTTC. Protein product: CASSPIERSSYNEQFF. Variable domain in full (rest from reference TRBV7-3 and TRBJ2-1): GAGVSQTPSNKVTEKGKYVELRCDPISGHTALYWYRQSLGQGPEFLIYFQGTGAADDSGLPNDRFFAVRPEGSVSTLKIQRTERGDSAVYLCASSPIERSSYNEQFFGPGTRLTVL.

A note on this clone: Other DNA sequences within the sample encode an identical CDR3. The chain recombines TRBV9 with TRBJ1-1; D gene unclear. The V gene lost 0 bases and the J gene lost 2 bases, with 5 bases spanning the gap. The CDR3 is made up of 13 amino acids. The V gene's germline CDR1 is SGDLS and CDR2 YYNGEE. CDR3 amino acids: CASSVGPNTEAFF. The DNA of the CDR3 is TGTGCCAGCAGCGTAGGCCCAAACACTGAAGCTTTCTTT.

The V and J genes are TRBV7-9 and TRBJ2-7; the match to TRBD1 covers 8 bases. V was clipped by 1 base and J by 3 bases; unmatched bases: 11. Germline-derived CDR1 and CDR2 are SEHNR and FQNEAQ (reference sequence). The CDR3 contains 17 residues. CDR3 amino acids: CASSLGTQGARVYEQYF. The CDR3 bases are TGTGCCAGCAGCTTAGGAACTCAGGGGGCAAGAGTCTACGAGCAGTACTTC.

The chain uses TRBV10-3 and TRBJ2-5, with 14 bases identical to TRBD2. Trimming removed 8 bases from V and 0 bases from J; junction bases left unmatched: 2. This CDR3 has 15 residues. Germline-derived CDR1 and CDR2 are ENHRY and SYGVKD. The CDR3, as DNA: TGTGCCATCCGGACTAGCGGGGGGTACCAAGAGACCCAGTACTTC. It translates to CAIRTSGGYQETQYF.

The J gene is TRBJ2-2, the V gene TRBV5-4; D tentatively fits TRBD1 or TRBD2 (6 bases each). Germline assignment: CDR1 SGHNT and CDR2 YYREEE (reference sequence). The CDR3 loop spans 16 amino acids. V gave up 4 bases and J gave up 0 bases, with 13 bases separating them. The DNA of the CDR3 is TGTGCCAGCAGCCCAGGAGGGGGAACGAACACCGGGGAGCTGTTTTTT. Its protein is CASSPGGGTNTGELFF.

The chain employs TRBV9 and TRBJ2-3, with 7 bases that match TRBD1. Trimming at V came to 0 bases and at J to 0 bases, leaving 4 bases not matched to a gene. Looked up from germline, CDR1 is SGDLS and CDR2 is YYNGEE. The CDR3 is 16 amino acids. CDR3 protein: CASSVAGGQSTDTQYF. The CDR3 DNA is TGTGCCAGCAGCGTAGCTGGGGGACAGAGCACAGATACGCAGTATTTT.

The chain is built from TRBV9 and TRBJ2-5; no clear D. Germline V gene data show CDR1 as SGDLS and CDR2 as YYNGEE. The germline V and J ends were trimmed by 4 bases and 5 bases, with 15 bases remaining between them. The CDR3 has 14 amino acids. CDR3 bases: TGTGCCAGCAGCTCCCAGCCGAGCAGCGAGACCCAGTACTTC. Residues: CASSSQPSSETQYF.